A single TCR beta chain is shown here with its context. What it binds is not known. During its preparation, the TCRbeta library received unique molecular identifiers. MiXCR was run by TCRdb on the PCR reads, yielding one entry per CDR3 protein. The sample consists of 250,000 to 400,000 distinct CDR3 sequences, around 20% of them appearing once. The sample comes from a study of T-cell reconstitution after alpha-beta-depleted transplantation in children. The CDR3 runs 18 residues. The V segment lost 3 bases and the J segment 2 bases; nucleotides outside the gene matches: 10. CDR1 SGHDN and CDR2 FVKESK come from the germline V gene. Study-wide results and limits: From newly produced T cells came most of the T-cell counts and diversity one year after transplant. Reports say that about two months after transplant, the alpha-beta T cells came out of several hundred graft clones that had expanded. For some patients, TCRbeta diversity was high at day 60 because of recipient T cells and thymic progenitors that survived.

This sample comprised PBMCs, mostly from graft donor cells, obtained 180 days after TCRalphabeta/CD19-depleted stem cell transplant. The chain uses TRBV14 and TRBJ2-1, with 10 bases that match TRBD1. This clonotype was obtained from a male patient aged 10 to 17 who had a stem cell transplant for acute lymphoblastic leukemia, so the T cells may come from the graft donor. CDR3 DNA sequence: TGTGCCAGCAGCCACTGGGACAGGGGTTCCCCCCCCTACAATGAGCAGTTCTTC. Translation gives CASSHWDRGSPPYNEQFF.